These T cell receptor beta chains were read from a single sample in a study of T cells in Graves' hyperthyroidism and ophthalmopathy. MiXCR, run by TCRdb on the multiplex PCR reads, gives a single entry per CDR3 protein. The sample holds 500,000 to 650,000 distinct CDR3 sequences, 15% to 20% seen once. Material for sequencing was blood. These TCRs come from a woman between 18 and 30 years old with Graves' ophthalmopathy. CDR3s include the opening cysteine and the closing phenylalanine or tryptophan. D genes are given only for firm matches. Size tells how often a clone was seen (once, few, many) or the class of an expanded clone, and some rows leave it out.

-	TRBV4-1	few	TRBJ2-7	CASSRGTGTQSSYEQYF	TGCGCCAGCAGCCGAGGCACCGGGACGCAGAGTTCCTACGAGCAGTACTTC
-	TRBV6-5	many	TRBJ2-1	CASSYELYNEQFF	TGTGCCAGCAGTTACGAGCTATACAATGAGCAGTTCTTC
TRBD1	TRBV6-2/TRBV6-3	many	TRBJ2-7	CASSYGTESYEQYF	TGTGCCAGCAGTTACGGGACAGAGTCCTACGAGCAGTACTTC
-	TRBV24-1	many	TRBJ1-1	CATSGDGENTEAFF	TGTGCCACCAGTGGGGACGGAGAGAACACTGAAGCTTTCTTT
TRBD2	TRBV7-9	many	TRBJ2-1	CASTPWVAGYYNEQFF	TGTGCCAGCACCCCATGGGTAGCGGGATATTACAATGAGCAGTTCTTC
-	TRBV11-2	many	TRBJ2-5	CASSLQVETQYF	TGTGCCAGCAGCTTACAGGTGGAGACCCAGTACTTC
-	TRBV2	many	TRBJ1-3	CASSPPGVNGNTIYF	TGTGCCAGCAGTCCTCCCGGAGTCAACGGAAACACCATATATTTT
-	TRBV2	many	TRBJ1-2	CARIMTANYGYTF	TGTGCCAGAATAATGACAGCTAACTATGGCTACACCTTC
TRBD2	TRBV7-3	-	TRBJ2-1	CASSPLGGGLAGGLASYNEQFF	TGTGCCAGCAGCCCCCTCGGGGGTGGACTAGCGGGAGGGCTCGCCTCCTACAATGAGCAGTTCTTC
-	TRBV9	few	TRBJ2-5	CASSVDGARETQYF	TGTGCCAGCAGCGTAGACGGGGCGAGAGAGACCCAGTACTTC
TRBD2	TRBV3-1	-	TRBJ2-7	CASSQGGLAGGSSYEQYF	TGTGCCAGCAGCCAGGGGGGACTAGCGGGAGGGAGCTCCTACGAGCAGTACTTC
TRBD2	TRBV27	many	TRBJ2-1	CASSPLLADYSYNEQFF	TGTGCCAGCAGTCCCCTTCTAGCGGATTACTCCTACAATGAGCAGTTCTTC
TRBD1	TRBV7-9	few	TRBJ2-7	CASSEGTGVWTNQDEQYF	TGTGCCAGCAGCGAAGGGACAGGGGTGTGGACGAACCAGGATGAGCAGTACTTC
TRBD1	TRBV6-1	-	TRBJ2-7	CASSRTGSQDEQYF	TGTGCCAGCAGTCGGACAGGGAGTCAGGACGAGCAGTACTTC
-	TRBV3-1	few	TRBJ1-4	CASSQAPGSELFF	TGTGCCAGCAGCCAAGCCCCGGGTTCGGAACTGTTTTTT
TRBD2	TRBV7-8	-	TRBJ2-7	CASSLTSGISYEQYF	TGTGCCAGCAGCTTAACTAGCGGCATCTCCTACGAGCAGTACTTC
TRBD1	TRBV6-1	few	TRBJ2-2	CASSLQGFGELFF	TGTGCCAGCAGTCTACAGGGGTTTGGGGAGCTGTTTTTT
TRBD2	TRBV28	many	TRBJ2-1	CASSLGEGLAYDEQFF	TGTGCCAGCAGTCTTGGAGAGGGACTAGCGTATGATGAGCAGTTCTTC
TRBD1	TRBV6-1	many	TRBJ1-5	CASSLQGFSNQPQHF	TGTGCCAGCAGTCTACAGGGGTTTAGCAATCAGCCCCAGCATTTT
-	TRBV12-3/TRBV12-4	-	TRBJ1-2	CASSLMSGPGYGYTF	TGTGCCAGCAGTTTAATGAGTGGGCCAGGGTATGGCTACACCTTC
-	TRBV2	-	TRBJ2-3	CASSQSGDTQYF	TGTGCCAGCAGCCAATCCGGGGATACGCAGTATTTT
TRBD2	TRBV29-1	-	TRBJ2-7	CSVEDGREDGDEQYF	TGCAGCGTTGAAGATGGCCGGGAGGATGGCGACGAGCAGTACTTC
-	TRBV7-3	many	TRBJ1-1	CASSLRGTPGPIEAFF	TGTGCCAGCAGCTTAAGAGGGACCCCCGGACCAATTGAAGCTTTCTTT
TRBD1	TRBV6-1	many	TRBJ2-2	CASSTTGENTGELFF	TGTGCCAGCAGTACGACAGGGGAAAACACCGGGGAGCTGTTTTTT
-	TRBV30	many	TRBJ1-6	CAWNLDRTNLHF	TGTGCCTGGAATTTAGACAGGACGAACCTCCACTTT
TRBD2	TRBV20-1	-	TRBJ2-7	CSARDRDSGVREQYF	TGCAGTGCTAGAGATCGGGATAGCGGGGTAAGGGAGCAGTACTTC
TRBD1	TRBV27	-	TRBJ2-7	CASSSPGQGGWPSYEQYF	TGTGCCAGCAGTTCCCCGGGACAGGGGGGTTGGCCCTCCTACGAGCAGTACTTC
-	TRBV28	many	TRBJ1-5	CASSPPVVANSNQPQHF	TGTGCCAGCAGTCCACCCGTCGTGGCGAATAGCAATCAGCCCCAGCATTTT
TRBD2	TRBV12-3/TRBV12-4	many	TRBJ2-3	CASSPLAGSTDTQYF	TGTGCCAGCAGTCCTCTAGCGGGTAGCACAGATACGCAGTATTTT
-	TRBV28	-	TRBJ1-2	CASGTNYGYTF	TGTGCCAGCGGCACCAACTATGGCTACACCTTC
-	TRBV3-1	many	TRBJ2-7	CASSQVGYTQGRYEQYF	TGTGCCAGCAGCCAAGTCGGATACACGCAGGGTCGGTACGAGCAGTACTTC
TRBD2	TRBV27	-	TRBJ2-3	CASSLGSGRGTDTQYF	TGTGCCAGCAGTTTGGGTAGCGGGAGAGGCACAGATACGCAGTATTTT
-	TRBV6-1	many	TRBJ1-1	CASSEVWAGNMNTEAFF	TGTGCCAGCAGTGAAGTATGGGCAGGGAACATGAACACTGAAGCTTTCTTT
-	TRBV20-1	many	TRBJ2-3	CSARGGGGGVLDTQYF	TGCAGTGCTAGAGGCGGAGGCGGGGGCGTTCTAGATACGCAGTATTTT
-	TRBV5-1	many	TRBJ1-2	CASSSGHGYTF	TGCGCCAGCAGCTCGGGACATGGCTACACCTTC
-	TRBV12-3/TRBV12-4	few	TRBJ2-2	CASSSPNTGELFF	TGTGCCAGCAGTTCGCCCAACACCGGGGAGCTGTTTTTT
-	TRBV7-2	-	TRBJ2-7	CASSFYICSATSGEPYEQYF	-
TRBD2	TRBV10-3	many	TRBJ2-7	CAIKLAGGPSDEQYF	TGTGCCATCAAGCTAGCGGGAGGGCCGAGTGACGAGCAGTACTTC
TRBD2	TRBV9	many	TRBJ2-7	CASSVGLAGGYEQYF	TGTGCCAGCAGCGTAGGGCTAGCGGGAGGATACGAGCAGTACTTC
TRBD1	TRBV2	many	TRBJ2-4	CASSVRQGKNIQYF	TGTGCCAGCAGTGTGAGACAGGGCAAAAACATTCAGTACTTC
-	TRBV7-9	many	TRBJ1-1	CASIRSGETEAFF	TGTGCCAGCATCAGATCGGGGGAAACTGAAGCTTTCTTT
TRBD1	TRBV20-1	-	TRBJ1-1	CSARGTGGVNTEAFF	TGCAGTGCTAGAGGGACAGGGGGCGTGAACACTGAAGCTTTCTTT
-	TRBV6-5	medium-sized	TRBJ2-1	CASSYSSGNEQFF	TGTGCCAGCAGTTACTCCTCGGGCAATGAGCAGTTCTTC